The source of this T cell receptor beta chain is a study of T cells in Graves' hyperthyroidism and ophthalmopathy. Diagnostic assessment was based on clinical symptoms, serum thyroxine and TRAb, thyroid ultrasound and orbital computed tomography. Trimming at V came to 6 bases and at J to 3 bases, leaving 9 bases not matched to a gene. The CDR3 extends over 16 amino acids. The germline V gene encodes CDR1 MNHNS and CDR2 SASEGT. Amplification of TCR beta CDR3 regions was performed using RNA transcripts as template. RT-PCR in the first round (using the HTBI primer set) targeted the TCR CDR3. TCRdb called the multiplex PCR reads again in MiXCR, with one record for every CDR3 protein. The profile shows 600,000 to 700,000 distinct CDR3 sequences, about 15% of them singletons. This clonotype has just a few counts. Antigen: not known. Whole-study results and caveats: Within blood appeared most thyroid clonotypes that had expanded above 0.001. Ophthalmopathy was distinguished from stable hyperthyroidism by 13 V-J signatures.

The material sequenced was blood. The rearrangement joins TRBV6-1 to TRBJ2-2; 8 bases are a match to TRBD2. This sequence was found in a woman aged 40 to 55 with Graves' ophthalmopathy. This CDR3 is CASSHGGGRDTGELFF. The DNA of the CDR3 is TGTGCCAGCAGCCACGGCGGGGGGAGGGACACCGGGGAGCTGTTTTTT.